Listed below are T cell receptor beta chains from one sample, sequenced in a study of CD8+CD57+ T cells in acquired aplastic anemia. TCRdb reprocessed the reads via MiXCR and lists one record per CDR3 protein. The sample contains under 200,000 distinct CDR3 sequences, 70% to 80% of which appear only once. Specimen: sorted CD4+, CD8+, or CD8+CD57+ T cells (not recorded which) from PBMCs. The receptor set was obtained from a human donor with aplastic anemia. Both conserved end residues are part of each CDR3. Fields, in order: J gene, V gene, CDR3 protein.

J gene: TRBJ1-5
V gene: TRBV19
CDR3 protein: CASRWSNQPQHF

J gene: TRBJ2-7
V gene: TRBV19
CDR3 protein: CASSLSVIHSYEQYF

J gene: TRBJ1-4
V gene: TRBV15
CDR3 protein: CATSKGTGSDEKLFF

J gene: TRBJ2-1
V gene: TRBV10-3
CDR3 protein: CAISGGPYNEQFF

J gene: TRBJ2-1
V gene: TRBV24-1
CDR3 protein: CATSEQTGTGGGEQFF

J gene: TRBJ2-5
V gene: TRBV6-4
CDR3 protein: CASSPLETQYF

J gene: TRBJ1-6
V gene: TRBV5-6
CDR3 protein: CASSQLVGGDFTPGNSPLHF

J gene: TRBJ1-2
V gene: TRBV10-2
CDR3 protein: CAIRTDGGYTF

J gene: TRBJ2-3
V gene: TRBV28
CDR3 protein: CASSPRTGVADTQYF

J gene: TRBJ2-2
V gene: TRBV19
CDR3 protein: CASTMLRNTGELFF

J gene: TRBJ2-5
V gene: TRBV10-1
CDR3 protein: CASRHFSRPVGGRRETQYF

J gene: TRBJ2-5
V gene: TRBV10-3
CDR3 protein: CAIREQGAGETQYF

J gene: TRBJ1-2
V gene: TRBV7-2
CDR3 protein: CASSLISGVQGYTF

J gene: TRBJ2-1
V gene: TRBV9
CDR3 protein: CASSVGGAGGPYNEQFF

J gene: TRBJ2-7
V gene: TRBV20-1
CDR3 protein: CSAGGQTSYEQYF

J gene: TRBJ1-2
V gene: TRBV7-9
CDR3 protein: CAWLEGASAYTF

J gene: TRBJ1-5
V gene: TRBV19
CDR3 protein: CASSPSTTQPQHF

J gene: TRBJ1-3
V gene: TRBV19
CDR3 protein: CASSLDRTNTIYF

J gene: TRBJ2-7
V gene: TRBV20-1
CDR3 protein: CSARRLAGGFSYEQYF

J gene: TRBJ2-1
V gene: TRBV7-2
CDR3 protein: CASSTGQGVYNEQFF

J gene: TRBJ1-2
V gene: TRBV24-1
CDR3 protein: CATSEGQGTGYTF

J gene: -
V gene: TRBV7-8
CDR3 protein: CASSSGQPYEQFF

J gene: TRBJ2-7
V gene: TRBV5-1
CDR3 protein: CASSLGRGNEQYF

J gene: TRBJ1-2
V gene: TRBV12-3/TRBV12-4
CDR3 protein: CASRMAVSYGYTF

J gene: TRBJ2-3
V gene: TRBV20-1
CDR3 protein: CSAPTVSRRTDTQYF

J gene: TRBJ1-1
V gene: TRBV20-1
CDR3 protein: CSAASYGNTEAFF

J gene: TRBJ2-7
V gene: TRBV5-8
CDR3 protein: CASSSQGFEQYF

J gene: TRBJ2-3
V gene: TRBV5-1
CDR3 protein: CASSLVVTSTDTQYF

J gene: TRBJ1-6
V gene: TRBV2
CDR3 protein: CASSPQWGGDNSPLHF

J gene: TRBJ2-7
V gene: TRBV10-1
CDR3 protein: CASSEGRSCEQYF

J gene: TRBJ1-1
V gene: TRBV7-9
CDR3 protein: CASSRDREVTEAFF

J gene: TRBJ2-2
V gene: TRBV7-2
CDR3 protein: CASRPGGGGRNTGELFF

J gene: TRBJ1-2
V gene: TRBV20-1
CDR3 protein: CSAPDRDTNYGYTF

J gene: TRBJ2-3
V gene: TRBV9
CDR3 protein: CASRVAMGTDTQYF

J gene: TRBJ2-7
V gene: TRBV2
CDR3 protein: CASRSMGQVTEEQYF

J gene: TRBJ2-5
V gene: TRBV4-3
CDR3 protein: CASSQWGNGETQYF

J gene: TRBJ2-1
V gene: TRBV10-3
CDR3 protein: CAISGSSGYEQFF

J gene: TRBJ1-1
V gene: TRBV10-3
CDR3 protein: CAISTGGDTEAFF

J gene: TRBJ1-2
V gene: TRBV12-3/TRBV12-4
CDR3 protein: CASSLTGAGNYGYTF

J gene: TRBJ2-5
V gene: TRBV30
CDR3 protein: CAWSVLTGDTQYF

J gene: TRBJ1-4
V gene: TRBV15
CDR3 protein: CATSRGGINEKLFF

J gene: TRBJ2-5
V gene: TRBV5-6
CDR3 protein: CASSRSGHETQYF

J gene: TRBJ2-7
V gene: TRBV6-1
CDR3 protein: CASIRGTASYEQYF

J gene: TRBJ2-7
V gene: TRBV29-1
CDR3 protein: CSVERLATSAYEQYF

J gene: TRBJ2-3
V gene: TRBV20-1
CDR3 protein: CSARSTSGNTDTQYF

J gene: TRBJ2-3
V gene: TRBV7-9
CDR3 protein: CASSVGQGADTQYF

J gene: TRBJ2-7
V gene: TRBV29-1
CDR3 protein: CSMDWGQDRAYEQHF

J gene: TRBJ1-6
V gene: TRBV5-1
CDR3 protein: CASSLGGDRNSPLHF

J gene: TRBJ2-7
V gene: TRBV11-2
CDR3 protein: CASSLGISGAYEQYF